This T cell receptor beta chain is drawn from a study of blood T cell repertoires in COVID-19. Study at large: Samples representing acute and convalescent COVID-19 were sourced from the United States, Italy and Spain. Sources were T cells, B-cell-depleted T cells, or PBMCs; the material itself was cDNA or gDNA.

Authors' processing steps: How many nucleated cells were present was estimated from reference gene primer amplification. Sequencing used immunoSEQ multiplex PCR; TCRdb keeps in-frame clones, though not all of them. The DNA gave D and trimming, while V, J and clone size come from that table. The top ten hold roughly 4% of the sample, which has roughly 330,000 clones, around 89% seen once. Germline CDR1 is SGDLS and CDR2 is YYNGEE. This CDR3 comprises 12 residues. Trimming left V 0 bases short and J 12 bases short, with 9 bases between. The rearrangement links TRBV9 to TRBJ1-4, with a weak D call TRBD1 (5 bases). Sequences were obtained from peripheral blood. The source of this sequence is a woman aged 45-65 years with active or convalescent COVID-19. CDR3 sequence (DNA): TGTGCCAGCAGCGTAGAAGGGGTAGAACTGTTTTTT. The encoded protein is CASSVEGVELFF.